This TCR beta chain was found in a study of beta chain features in type 1 diabetes. The whole isolated RNA underwent reverse transcription, so sequencing captured expressed TCRB transcripts. About 3.7 million reads, on average, came from each naive, central memory and regulatory T cell sample. Repertoires were generated with immunoSEQ multiplex PCR, while TCRdb's copy carries only in-frame clones and drops some. The data show approximately 140,000 clones, with 7% to 10% seen just once and around 0.7% held by the top ten. This clone has more than one count but fewer than ten. Antigen: not known. Regarding the study as a whole: TCRB repertoires of naive, central memory and Treg cells appeared more similar among patients than among healthy donors. Using cDNA template may skew counts toward highly expressing activated cells. Researchers report that Type 1 diabetes patients had moderately but significantly shorter TCRB CDR3s across all four CD4+ subsets.

Sequenced material: central memory CD4+ T cells from blood. The TCR comes from a young man with type 1 diabetes.

The CDR3 loop reads CASGPGLAGPETQYF. In DNA form, the CDR3 reads TGTGCCAGCGGGCCGGGACTAGCGGGGCCAGAGACCCAGTACTTC. The chain couples TRBV6-1 to TRBJ2-5; TRBD2 matches at 13 bases. Germline-derived CDR1 and CDR2 are MNHNS and SASEGT. This CDR3 spans 15 amino acids. The ends lost 8 bases at V and 4 bases at J; junction bases unmatched: 7.